This is a list of T cell receptor beta chains from one sample in a study of blood T cell repertoires in COVID-19. Libraries were prepared by immunoSEQ multiplex PCR; TCRdb keeps only in-frame clonotypes and omits some of them. The table shows 150,000 to 200,000 clones, with approximately 86% occurring only once. Sequences were obtained from peripheral blood. These TCRs come from a man aged 60 to 75 with acute or convalescent COVID-19. Each CDR3 is given with its conserved first and last residue. The D gene is left open where the match is weak. Expanded clones get a size class; other rows say once, few or many, or leave the size out.

j_call: TRBJ1-4
v_call: TRBV28
d_call: TRBD1
clone_size: -
cdr3_nt: TGTGCCAGCAGTACCCCCGGGACAGGGCATGAAAAACTGTTTTTT
cdr3_aa: CASSTPGTGHEKLFF

j_call: TRBJ2-7
v_call: TRBV12-3/TRBV12-4
d_call: -
clone_size: few
cdr3_nt: TGTGCCAGCGGTTCGCCAGGGGTGCACGAGCAGTACTTC
cdr3_aa: CASGSPGVHEQYF

j_call: TRBJ1-3
v_call: TRBV7-9
d_call: -
clone_size: -
cdr3_nt: TGTGCCAGCAGCCAGGGAAGCGGGGGCCCTGGAAACACCATATATTTT
cdr3_aa: CASSQGSGGPGNTIYF

j_call: TRBJ1-2
v_call: TRBV14
d_call: TRBD1
clone_size: -
cdr3_nt: TGTGCCAGCAGTACTAGGAAGGGGGCTGTTGGAGGCTACACCTTC
cdr3_aa: CASSTRKGAVGGYTF

j_call: TRBJ2-7
v_call: TRBV7-9
d_call: TRBD1
clone_size: -
cdr3_nt: TGTGCCAGCAGCTCCCAGGGACAGGTCGGGGACGAGCAGTACTTC
cdr3_aa: CASSSQGQVGDEQYF

j_call: TRBJ1-4
v_call: TRBV5-1
d_call: TRBD1
clone_size: -
cdr3_nt: TGCGCCAGCAGCCCGACCTCCGGGACAGGGGCTGAAAAACTGTTTTTT
cdr3_aa: CASSPTSGTGAEKLFF

j_call: TRBJ2-2
v_call: TRBV7-7
d_call: TRBD1
clone_size: -
cdr3_nt: TGTGCCAGCAGCCCTAGACAGGGGGGGACCGGGGAGCTGTTTTTT
cdr3_aa: CASSPRQGGTGELFF

j_call: TRBJ2-1
v_call: TRBV18
d_call: TRBD2
clone_size: -
cdr3_nt: TGTGCCAGCTCACCCAGCGGGAGTGGTGCCTACAATGAGCAGTTCTTC
cdr3_aa: CASSPSGSGAYNEQFF

j_call: TRBJ2-1
v_call: TRBV12-5
d_call: -
clone_size: -
cdr3_nt: TGTGCTAGTGGTTTAATGGCCCAAAATGAGCAGTTCTTC
cdr3_aa: CASGLMAQNEQFF

j_call: TRBJ1-2
v_call: TRBV28
d_call: -
clone_size: -
cdr3_nt: TGTGCCAGCAGTTCCGCGGGTAACTATGGCTACACCTTC
cdr3_aa: CASSSAGNYGYTF

j_call: TRBJ2-5
v_call: TRBV5-1
d_call: TRBD1
clone_size: -
cdr3_nt: TGCGCCAGCAGCTTGGCCGGGACAGGGGAAGAGACCCAGTACTTC
cdr3_aa: CASSLAGTGEETQYF

j_call: TRBJ1-1
v_call: TRBV14
d_call: TRBD1
clone_size: -
cdr3_nt: TGTGCCAGCAGCTATTGGACAGGGGTCACTGAAGCTTTCTTT
cdr3_aa: CASSYWTGVTEAFF

j_call: TRBJ1-5
v_call: TRBV5-1
d_call: -
clone_size: -
cdr3_nt: TGCGCCAGCAGCTTGGGAACAGATCAGCCCCAGCATTTT
cdr3_aa: CASSLGTDQPQHF

j_call: TRBJ1-2
v_call: TRBV7-9
d_call: -
clone_size: -
cdr3_nt: TGTGCCAGCAGCTTGGGGCGTGGCTACACCTTC
cdr3_aa: CASSLGRGYTF

j_call: TRBJ2-1
v_call: TRBV6-4
d_call: TRBD1
clone_size: once
cdr3_nt: TGTGCCAGCAGCCCCGGGACAGACAATGAGCAGTTCTTC
cdr3_aa: CASSPGTDNEQFF

j_call: TRBJ1-2
v_call: TRBV27
d_call: -
clone_size: -
cdr3_nt: TGTGCCAGCAGTTTAAATCGAGCTAACTATGGCTACACCTTC
cdr3_aa: CASSLNRANYGYTF

j_call: TRBJ1-6
v_call: TRBV28
d_call: TRBD1
clone_size: -
cdr3_nt: TGTGCCAGCCATAATTCCCGCGGGACAGTCTATAATTCACCCCTCCACTTT
cdr3_aa: CASHNSRGTVYNSPLHF

j_call: TRBJ1-1
v_call: TRBV3-1/TRBV3-2
d_call: -
clone_size: -
cdr3_nt: TGTGCCAGCAGCCAACGGGGGGTCACTGAAGCTTTCTTT
cdr3_aa: CASSQRGVTEAFF

j_call: TRBJ2-6
v_call: TRBV11-2
d_call: -
clone_size: -
cdr3_nt: TGTGCCAGCAGCTTAGGTGTAGTCTCTGGGGCCAACGTCCTGACTTTC
cdr3_aa: CASSLGVVSGANVLTF

j_call: TRBJ2-1
v_call: TRBV5-1
d_call: TRBD1
clone_size: -
cdr3_nt: TGCGCCAGCAGCCGGGGGACAGGGGATTTACGAGTGACATACAATGAGCAGTTCTTC
cdr3_aa: CASSRGTGDLRVTYNEQFF

j_call: TRBJ1-4
v_call: TRBV19
d_call: TRBD1
clone_size: -
cdr3_nt: TGTGCCAGTAGTATTGGGAGGGACAGGGCCCAAAAACTGTTTTTT
cdr3_aa: CASSIGRDRAQKLFF

j_call: TRBJ2-1
v_call: TRBV5-6
d_call: -
clone_size: -
cdr3_nt: TGTGCCAGCAGCTCCTATCAAGCATTCGATGAGCAGTTCTTC
cdr3_aa: CASSSYQAFDEQFF

j_call: TRBJ2-2
v_call: TRBV15
d_call: -
clone_size: -
cdr3_nt: TGTGCCACCAGCAGAGTCACAGCCGGCGGGGAGCTGTTTTTT
cdr3_aa: CATSRVTAGGELFF

j_call: TRBJ1-4
v_call: TRBV18
d_call: TRBD1
clone_size: -
cdr3_nt: TGTGCCAGCTCAACAGGGACAGTTAATGAAAAACTGTTTTTT
cdr3_aa: CASSTGTVNEKLFF

j_call: TRBJ2-4
v_call: TRBV27
d_call: TRBD1
clone_size: -
cdr3_nt: TGTGCCAGCAGCCGGCGCGGGCCGGGACAGGCAGGCCTTCAGTACTTC
cdr3_aa: CASSRRGPGQAGLQYF

j_call: TRBJ1-1
v_call: TRBV19
d_call: -
clone_size: -
cdr3_nt: TGTGCCAGTAGTAGAAGACAGTCGCAAAAGACTGAAGCTTTCTTT
cdr3_aa: CASSRRQSQKTEAFF

j_call: TRBJ2-7
v_call: TRBV6-5
d_call: -
clone_size: -
cdr3_nt: TGTGCCAGCAGCCCACCTGGACAGTTCTGCTACGAGCAGTACTTC
cdr3_aa: CASSPPGQFCYEQYF

j_call: TRBJ2-3
v_call: TRBV5-1
d_call: TRBD1
clone_size: -
cdr3_nt: TGCGCCAGCAGCTTGGACAGGGGGGCAGATACGCAGTATTTT
cdr3_aa: CASSLDRGADTQYF

j_call: TRBJ2-2
v_call: TRBV5-1
d_call: TRBD1
clone_size: -
cdr3_nt: TGCGCCAGCAGCACCGGACAGGCCAACACCGGGGAGCTGTTTTTT
cdr3_aa: CASSTGQANTGELFF

j_call: TRBJ1-1
v_call: TRBV9
d_call: -
clone_size: -
cdr3_nt: TGTGCCAGCAGCGTAGCGGCAGGGTGGGGCACTGAAGCTTTCTTT
cdr3_aa: CASSVAAGWGTEAFF

j_call: TRBJ2-7
v_call: TRBV14
d_call: -
clone_size: -
cdr3_nt: TGTGCCAGCAGCCAAGCTTACGAGCAGTACTTC
cdr3_aa: CASSQAYEQYF

j_call: TRBJ1-3
v_call: TRBV15
d_call: TRBD1
clone_size: -
cdr3_nt: TGTGCCACCAGCAGTCCCGGGACAGGGACTGGAAACACCATATATTTT
cdr3_aa: CATSSPGTGTGNTIYF

j_call: TRBJ2-2
v_call: TRBV28
d_call: TRBD1
clone_size: -
cdr3_nt: TGTGCCAGCACCTCCGGGACAGGGAGGGGTACCGGGGAGCTGTTTTTT
cdr3_aa: CASTSGTGRGTGELFF

j_call: TRBJ1-5
v_call: TRBV6-5
d_call: -
clone_size: -
cdr3_nt: TGTGCCAGCACGAGTGGGGGGTGGAGCAATCAGCCCCAGCATTTT
cdr3_aa: CASTSGGWSNQPQHF

j_call: TRBJ1-5
v_call: TRBV20-1
d_call: -
clone_size: -
cdr3_nt: TGCAGTGCTAGTATACAGATTAGCAATCAGCCCCAGCATTTT
cdr3_aa: CSASIQISNQPQHF

j_call: TRBJ1-5
v_call: TRBV15
d_call: TRBD1
clone_size: -
cdr3_nt: TGTGCCACCAGGCGGGACAGGGAAAAGGTTTGGCCCCAGCATTTT
cdr3_aa: CATRRDREKVWPQHF

j_call: TRBJ2-7
v_call: TRBV27
d_call: TRBD2
clone_size: -
cdr3_nt: TGTGCCAGCAGTTTCGTACAGGCGGGGGCCTACGAGCAGTACTTC
cdr3_aa: CASSFVQAGAYEQYF

j_call: TRBJ2-1
v_call: TRBV11-2
d_call: -
clone_size: -
cdr3_nt: TGTGCCAGCAGCTTAACTAGCTCCTACAATGAGCAGTTCTTC
cdr3_aa: CASSLTSSYNEQFF

j_call: TRBJ1-2
v_call: TRBV7-2
d_call: -
clone_size: few
cdr3_nt: TGTGCCAGCAGCGCCGACGGAGCTAACTATGGCTACACCTTC
cdr3_aa: CASSADGANYGYTF

j_call: TRBJ2-2
v_call: TRBV5-4
d_call: -
clone_size: -
cdr3_nt: TGTGCCAGCAGCCCTGGGGCCCAGGGAAGCACCGGGGAGCTGTTTTTT
cdr3_aa: CASSPGAQGSTGELFF

j_call: TRBJ2-1
v_call: TRBV5-1
d_call: TRBD2
clone_size: -
cdr3_nt: TGCGCCAGCAGCCGCGGACTAGGATCCTACAATGAGCAGTTCTTC
cdr3_aa: CASSRGLGSYNEQFF

j_call: TRBJ1-1
v_call: TRBV6-4
d_call: TRBD1
clone_size: -
cdr3_nt: TGTGCCAGCAAAGTAAACAGGGGGCGAGGAGACACTGAAGCTTTCTTT
cdr3_aa: CASKVNRGRGDTEAFF

j_call: TRBJ2-6
v_call: TRBV28
d_call: -
clone_size: -
cdr3_nt: TGTGCCAGCCTTTCGGCCAACGTCCTGACTTTC
cdr3_aa: CASLSANVLTF

j_call: TRBJ1-1
v_call: TRBV3-1/TRBV3-2
d_call: -
clone_size: -
cdr3_nt: TGTGCCAGCAGCCATGCAGGCCGGAACACTGAAGCTTTCTTT
cdr3_aa: CASSHAGRNTEAFF

j_call: TRBJ1-1
v_call: TRBV6-6
d_call: -
clone_size: -
cdr3_nt: TGTGCCAGCGAAGGGACGGGGGGAGAGACTGAAGCTTTCTTT
cdr3_aa: CASEGTGGETEAFF

j_call: TRBJ1-3
v_call: TRBV5-1
d_call: -
clone_size: -
cdr3_nt: TGCGCCAGCAGCTTGGAAACAGGCTCTGGAAACACCATATATTTT
cdr3_aa: CASSLETGSGNTIYF

j_call: TRBJ1-4
v_call: TRBV5-1
d_call: -
clone_size: -
cdr3_nt: TGCGCCAGCAGCTTGATGTCAGGACTTAATGAAAAACTGTTTTTT
cdr3_aa: CASSLMSGLNEKLFF

j_call: TRBJ1-2
v_call: TRBV2
d_call: TRBD1
clone_size: -
cdr3_nt: TGTGCCAGCAGTGAGAGACAGGGGTATGGCTACACCTTC
cdr3_aa: CASSERQGYGYTF

j_call: TRBJ2-5
v_call: TRBV9
d_call: -
clone_size: -
cdr3_nt: TGTGCCAGCAGCGCCGGATGGGAGGAGACCCAGTACTTC
cdr3_aa: CASSAGWEETQYF

j_call: TRBJ2-7
v_call: TRBV13
d_call: -
clone_size: -
cdr3_nt: TGTGCCAGCAGCTACCTAGGGGTAGACCGGAGCGAGCAGTACTTC
cdr3_aa: CASSYLGVDRSEQYF